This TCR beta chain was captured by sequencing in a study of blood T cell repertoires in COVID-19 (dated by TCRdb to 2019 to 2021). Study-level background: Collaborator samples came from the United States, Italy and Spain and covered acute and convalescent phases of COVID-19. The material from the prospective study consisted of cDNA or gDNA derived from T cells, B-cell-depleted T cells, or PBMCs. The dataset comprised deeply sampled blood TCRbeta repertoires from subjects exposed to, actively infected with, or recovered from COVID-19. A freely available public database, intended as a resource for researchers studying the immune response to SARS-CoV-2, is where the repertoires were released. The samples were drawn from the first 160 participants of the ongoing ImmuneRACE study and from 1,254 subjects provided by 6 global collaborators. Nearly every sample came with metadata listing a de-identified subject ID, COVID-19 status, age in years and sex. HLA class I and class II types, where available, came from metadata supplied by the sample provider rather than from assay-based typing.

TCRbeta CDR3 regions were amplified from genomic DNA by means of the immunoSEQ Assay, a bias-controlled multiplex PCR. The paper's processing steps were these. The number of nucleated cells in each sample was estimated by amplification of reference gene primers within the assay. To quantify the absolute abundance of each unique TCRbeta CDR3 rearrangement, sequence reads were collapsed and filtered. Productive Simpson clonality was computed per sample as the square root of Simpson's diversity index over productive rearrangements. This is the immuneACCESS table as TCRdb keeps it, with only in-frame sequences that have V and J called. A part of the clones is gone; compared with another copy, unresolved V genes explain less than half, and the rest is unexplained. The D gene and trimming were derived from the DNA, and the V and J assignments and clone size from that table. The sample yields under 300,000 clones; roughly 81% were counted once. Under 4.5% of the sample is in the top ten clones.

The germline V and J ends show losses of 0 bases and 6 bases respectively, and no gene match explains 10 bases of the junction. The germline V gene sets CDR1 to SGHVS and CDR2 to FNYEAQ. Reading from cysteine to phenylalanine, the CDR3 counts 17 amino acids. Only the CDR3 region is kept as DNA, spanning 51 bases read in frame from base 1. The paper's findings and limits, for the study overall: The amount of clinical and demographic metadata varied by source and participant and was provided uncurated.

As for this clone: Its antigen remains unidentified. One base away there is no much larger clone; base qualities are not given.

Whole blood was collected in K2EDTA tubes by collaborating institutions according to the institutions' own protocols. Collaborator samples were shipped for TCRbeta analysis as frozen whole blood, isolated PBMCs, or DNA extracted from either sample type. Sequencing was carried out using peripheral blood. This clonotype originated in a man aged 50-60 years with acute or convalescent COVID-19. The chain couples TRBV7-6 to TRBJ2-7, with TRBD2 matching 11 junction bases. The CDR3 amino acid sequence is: CASSLAHRTSGSGEQYF. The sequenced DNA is TGTGCCAGCAGCTTAGCGCATCGAACTAGCGGGAGCGGCGAGCAGTACTTC.